The 12 T cell receptor beta chains presented below share a single source sample, sequenced in a study of response to subunit inactivated influenza vaccine. TCRdb re-called the RT-PCR reads through MiXCR, storing one row per CDR3 protein. Of 500,000 to 550,000 distinct CDR3 sequences in the sample, less than 25% were seen once. The data were also submitted as part of a second study, on T cells expressing NK-cell markers. From that report: What made the TCR beta cDNA was 5'RACE template switching with UMIs.

Sequences were derived from CD4+ T cells sorted from PBMCs, sampled 12 days after vaccination. Receptors were obtained from a man in his forties or fifties who received an inactivated influenza vaccine.

The chain uses TRBV7-2 and TRBJ2-7; 7 bases align to TRBD2. Looked up from germline, CDR1 is SGHTA and CDR2 is FQGNSA. This CDR3 has 13 amino acids. V lost 5 bases to trimming and J lost 5 bases; unmatched junction nucleotides: 6. The CDR3 bases are TGTGCCAGCAGCAGCGGGGCCAGGCACGAGCAGTACTTC. Translation: CASSSGARHEQYF.

The chain links TRBV4-2 to TRBJ2-1; 10 bases line up with TRBD2. The junction had 9 bases not matched to a gene; V was cut back by 3 bases and J by 10 bases. The germline V gene has CDR1 LGHNA and CDR2 YNFKEQ. This CDR3 has 15 amino acids. CDR3 region: CASSQVASGSEEQFF. CDR3 in DNA: TGTGCCAGCAGCCAGGTGGCTAGCGGGAGCGAGGAGCAGTTCTTC.

This clonotype has more than one count but fewer than ten. This chain joins TRBV20-1 and TRBJ2-3; D is ambiguous. The V end was cut by 3 bases, the J end by 1 base, with 8 bases between. The CDR3 length is 13 residues. Germline CDR1 and CDR2: DFQATT and SNEGSKA (reference sequence). DNA for the CDR3: TGCAGTGCTAGGGGTGCTGGCACAGATACGCAGTATTTT. This gives the protein CSARGAGTDTQYF.

This sequence joins TRBV6-2 or TRBV6-3 and TRBJ1-5; D not resolved. V gave up 7 bases and J gave up 11 bases, with 18 bases separating them. The CDR3 extends over 13 amino acids. Germline V CDR1 and CDR2: MNHEY, SVGEGT. The CDR3 DNA follows: TGTGCCAGCACCGAACGGAAGTCTATAGCCCAGCATTTT. Encoded protein: CASTERKSIAQHF.

This clonotype came up a few times. The V gene is TRBV12-3 or TRBV12-4, the J gene TRBJ2-3, with 8 bases lining up with TRBD2. Losses at the gene ends were 6 bases for V and 8 bases for J; bases not matched to a gene: 13. The CDR3 runs to 15 residues. The CDR3 DNA reads as TGTGCCAGCAGCGGGGGGGCCTTCCTCCAGCGTACGCAGTATTTT. Translating gives CASSGGAFLQRTQYF.

Ten or more counts support this clonotype. The chain joins TRBV5-1 to TRBJ2-1; D remains ambiguous. Germline V gene sequence: CDR1 SGHRS, CDR2 YFSETQ. The CDR3 covers 16 residues. Trimming removed 0 bases at V and 2 bases at J, with 12 bases between. As DNA, the CDR3 is TGCGCCAGCAGCTTGGACCCCGGACGGCCCTACAATGAGCAGTTCTTC. Residues: CASSLDPGRPYNEQFF. Full variable domain (rest looked up from reference TRBV5-1 and TRBJ2-1): KAGVTQTPRYLIKTRGQQVTLSCSPISGHRSVSWYQQTPGQGLQFLFEYFSETQRNKGNFPGRFSGRQFSNSRSEMNVSTLELGDSALYLCASSLDPGRPYNEQFFGPGTRLTVL.

This clonotype has more than one count but fewer than ten. The gene calls are TRBV7-9 and TRBJ2-1; 11 bases are a match to TRBD2. Per the germline V gene, CDR1 is SEHNR and CDR2 is FQNEAQ (reference sequence). The CDR3 is 16 amino acids. After removal of 5 bases from V and 7 bases from J, the junction contained 10 bases not matched to a gene. In DNA form, the CDR3 reads TGTGCCAGCAGCCCTGGGACTAGCGGCCCATATAATGAGCAGTTCTTC. It specifies CASSPGTSGPYNEQFF.

The chain is built from TRBV3-1 and TRBJ1-2, with no clear D. Trimming stripped 1 base from V and 7 bases from J, with 13 bases between. The CDR3 sequence is 14 residues long. Germline lookup yields CDR1 LGHDT and CDR2 YNNKEL (reference sequence). The CDR3 protein is CASSQGTASVGYTF. The CDR3 coding sequence is TGTGCCAGCAGCCAAGGTACGGCGTCGGTTGGCTACACCTTC.

Only a few counts were recorded for this clonotype. The J gene is TRBJ2-2, the V gene TRBV5-6; 8 nucleotides match TRBD1. The V and J ends lost 5 bases and 2 bases, in that order; junction bases with no gene match: 8. Germline assignment: CDR1 SGHDT and CDR2 YYEEEE. The CDR3 covers 16 residues. The CDR3 region has the DNA TGTGCCAGCAGTGTATACAGGGGGAGCAACACCGGGGAGCTGTTTTTT. This gives the protein CASSVYRGSNTGELFF.

In nucleotides, the CDR3 is TGTGCCAGCAGCCGGACAGGGACGAGAGAGCCCCAGCATTTT. The encoded protein is CASSRTGTREPQHF. This rearrangement joins TRBV7-2 to TRBJ1-5, with 8 bases aligning to TRBD1. CDR3 length: 14 residues. The germline gives CDR1 SGHTA, CDR2 FQGNSA. V trimming: 5 bases; J trimming: 8 bases; junction bases outside the gene matches: 8. Full variable domain (missing parts from reference TRBV7-2 and TRBJ1-5): GAGVSQSPSNKVTEKGKDVELRCDPISGHTALYWYRQSLGQGLEFLIYFQGNSAPDKSGLPSDRFSAERTGGSVSTLTIQRTQQEDSAVYLCASSRTGTREPQHFGDGTRLSIL.

This chain connects TRBV4-2 to TRBJ2-4; 9 bases are shared with TRBD2. Germline-derived CDR1 and CDR2 are LGHNA and YNFKEQ. The CDR3 loop spans 16 amino acids. The V gene end was trimmed by 3 bases and the J gene end by 7 bases; junction bases not matched to a gene: 10. CDR3 loop: CASSQTLAGVRNIQYF. CDR3 bases: TGTGCCAGCAGCCAGACTTTAGCGGGAGTACGCAACATTCAGTACTTC.

The genes are TRBV4-2 and TRBJ1-4; 7 bases fit TRBD1. Germline V gene sequence: CDR1 LGHNA, CDR2 YNFKEQ. There are 15 residues in the CDR3. V shed 2 bases, J shed 4 bases, and the junction held 4 bases outside the gene matches. CDR3 DNA: TGTGCCAGCAGCCAAAAACAGGGGATTAATGAAAAACTGTTTTTT. Encoded protein: CASSQKQGINEKLFF.